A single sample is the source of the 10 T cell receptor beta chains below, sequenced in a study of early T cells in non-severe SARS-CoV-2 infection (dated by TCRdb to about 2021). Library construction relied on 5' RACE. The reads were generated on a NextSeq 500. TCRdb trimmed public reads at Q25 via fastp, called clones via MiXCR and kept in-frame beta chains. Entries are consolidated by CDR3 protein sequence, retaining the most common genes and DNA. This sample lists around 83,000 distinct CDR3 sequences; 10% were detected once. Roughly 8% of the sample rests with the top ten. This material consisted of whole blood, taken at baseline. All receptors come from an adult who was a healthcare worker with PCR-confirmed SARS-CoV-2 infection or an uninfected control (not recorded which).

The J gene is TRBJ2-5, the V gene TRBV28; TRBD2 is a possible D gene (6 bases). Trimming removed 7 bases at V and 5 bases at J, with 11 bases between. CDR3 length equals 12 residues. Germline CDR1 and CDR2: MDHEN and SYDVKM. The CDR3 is CASTRGMETQYF. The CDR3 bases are TGTGCCAGCACCCGGGGGATGGAGACCCAGTACTTC.

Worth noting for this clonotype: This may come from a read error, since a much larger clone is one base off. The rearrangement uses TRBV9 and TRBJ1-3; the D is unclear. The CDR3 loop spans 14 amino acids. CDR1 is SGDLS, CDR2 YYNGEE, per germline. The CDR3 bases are TGTGCCAGCAGTAGCAGCGGCTCTGGAAACACCACATATTTT. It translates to CASSSSGSGNTTYF.

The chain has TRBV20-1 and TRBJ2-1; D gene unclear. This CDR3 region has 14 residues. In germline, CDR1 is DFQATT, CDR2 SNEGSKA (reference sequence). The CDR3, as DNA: TGCAGCTGCGTCTTGGAGTTCGCCTACAATGAGCAGTTCTTC. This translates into CSCVLEFAYNEQFF.

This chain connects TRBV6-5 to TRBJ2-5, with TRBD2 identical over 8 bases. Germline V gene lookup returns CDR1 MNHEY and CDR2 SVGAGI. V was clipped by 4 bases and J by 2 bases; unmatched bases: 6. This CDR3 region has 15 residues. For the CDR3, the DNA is TGTGCCAGCAGTTTGGTAGCGGGATCACAAGAGACCCAGTACTTC. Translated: CASSLVAGSQETQYF.

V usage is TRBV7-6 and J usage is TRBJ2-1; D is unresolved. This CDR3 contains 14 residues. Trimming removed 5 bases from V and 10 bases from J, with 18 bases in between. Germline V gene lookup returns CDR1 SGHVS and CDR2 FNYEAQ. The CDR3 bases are TGTGCCAGCAGCCCACGACCGAGCACCGGCGAGCAGTTCTTC. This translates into CASSPRPSTGEQFF.

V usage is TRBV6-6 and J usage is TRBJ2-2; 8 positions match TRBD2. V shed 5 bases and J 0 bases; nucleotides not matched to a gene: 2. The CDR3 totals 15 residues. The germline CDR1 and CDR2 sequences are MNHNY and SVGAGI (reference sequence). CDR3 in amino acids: CASSPTSANTGELFF. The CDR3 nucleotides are TGTGCCAGCAGTCCGACTAGCGCGAACACCGGGGAGCTGTTTTTT.

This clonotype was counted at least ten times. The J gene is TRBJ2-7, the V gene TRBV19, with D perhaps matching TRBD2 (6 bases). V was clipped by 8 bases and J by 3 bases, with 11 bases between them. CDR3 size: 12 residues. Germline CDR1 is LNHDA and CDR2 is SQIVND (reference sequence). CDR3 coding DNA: TGTGCCAGTTCCGGGACTTTCTACGAGCAGTACTTC. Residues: CASSGTFYEQYF.

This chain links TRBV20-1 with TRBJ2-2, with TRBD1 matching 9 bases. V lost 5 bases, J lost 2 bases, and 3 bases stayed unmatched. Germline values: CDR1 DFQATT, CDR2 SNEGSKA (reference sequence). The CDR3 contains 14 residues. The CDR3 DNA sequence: TGCAGTGCTTTGGACAGGGGAAACACCGGGGAGCTGTTTTTT. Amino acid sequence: CSALDRGNTGELFF.

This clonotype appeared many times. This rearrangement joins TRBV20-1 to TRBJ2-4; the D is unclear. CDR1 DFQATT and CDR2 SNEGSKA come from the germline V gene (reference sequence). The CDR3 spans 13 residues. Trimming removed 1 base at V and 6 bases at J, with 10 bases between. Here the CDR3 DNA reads TGCAGTGCTAGAGTTACCGGGTCAAACATTCAGTACTTC. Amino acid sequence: CSARVTGSNIQYF.

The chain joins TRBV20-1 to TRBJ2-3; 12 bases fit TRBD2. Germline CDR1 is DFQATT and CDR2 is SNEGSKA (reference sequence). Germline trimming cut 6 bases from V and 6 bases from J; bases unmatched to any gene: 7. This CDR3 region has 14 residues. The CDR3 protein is CSARLAGEGDTQYF. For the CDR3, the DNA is TGCAGTGCCAGACTAGCGGGAGAGGGGGATACGCAGTATTTT.